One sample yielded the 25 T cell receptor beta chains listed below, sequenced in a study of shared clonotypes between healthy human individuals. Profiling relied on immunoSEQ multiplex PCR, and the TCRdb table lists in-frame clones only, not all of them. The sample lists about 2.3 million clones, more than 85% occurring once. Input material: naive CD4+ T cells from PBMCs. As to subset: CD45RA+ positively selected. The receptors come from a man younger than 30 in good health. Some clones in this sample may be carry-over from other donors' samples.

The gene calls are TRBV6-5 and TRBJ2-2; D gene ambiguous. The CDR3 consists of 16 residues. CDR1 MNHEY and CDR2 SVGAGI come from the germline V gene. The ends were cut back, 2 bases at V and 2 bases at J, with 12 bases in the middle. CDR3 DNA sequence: TGTGCCAGCAGTTACGGGTATATAGGAAACACCGGGGAGCTGTTTTTT. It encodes CASSYGYIGNTGELFF.

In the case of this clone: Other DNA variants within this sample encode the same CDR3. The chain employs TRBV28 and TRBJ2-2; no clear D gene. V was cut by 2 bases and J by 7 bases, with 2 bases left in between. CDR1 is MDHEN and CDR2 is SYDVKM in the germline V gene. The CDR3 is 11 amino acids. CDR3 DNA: TGTGCCAGCAGTTTAAGCGGGGAGCTGTTTTTT. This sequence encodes CASSLSGELFF. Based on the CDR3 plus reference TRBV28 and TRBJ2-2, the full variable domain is DVKVTQSSRYLVKRTGEKVFLECVQDMDHENMFWYRQDPGLGLRLIYFSYDVKMKEKGDIPEGYSVSREKKERFSLILESASTNQTSMYLCASSLSGELFFGEGSRLTVL.

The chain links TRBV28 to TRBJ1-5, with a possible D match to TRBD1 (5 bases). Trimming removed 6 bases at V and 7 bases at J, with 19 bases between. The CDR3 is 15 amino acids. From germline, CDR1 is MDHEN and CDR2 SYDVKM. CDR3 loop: CASSWDGLGWQPQHF. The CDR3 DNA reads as TGTGCCAGCAGCTGGGACGGACTAGGGTGGCAGCCCCAGCATTTT.

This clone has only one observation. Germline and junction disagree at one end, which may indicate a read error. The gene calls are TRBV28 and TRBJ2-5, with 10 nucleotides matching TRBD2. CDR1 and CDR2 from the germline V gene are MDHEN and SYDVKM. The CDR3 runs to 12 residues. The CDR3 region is CASSLLGLAGDF. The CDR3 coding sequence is TGTGCCAGCAGTTTATTAGGGCTAGCGGGAGACTTC.

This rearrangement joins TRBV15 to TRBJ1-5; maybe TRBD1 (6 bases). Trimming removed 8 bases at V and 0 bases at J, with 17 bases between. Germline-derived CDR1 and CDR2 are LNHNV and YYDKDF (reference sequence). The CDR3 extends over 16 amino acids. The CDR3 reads CATSTGDTFSNQPQHF. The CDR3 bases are TGTGCCACCTCGACAGGTGATACTTTTAGCAATCAGCCCCAGCATTTT. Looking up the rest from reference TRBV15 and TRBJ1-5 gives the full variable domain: DAMVIQNPRYQVTQFGKPVTLSCSQTLNHNVMYWYQQKSSQAPKLLFHYYDKDFNNEADTPDNFQSRRPNTSFCFLDIRSPGLGDTAMYLCATSTGDTFSNQPQHFGDGTRLSIL.

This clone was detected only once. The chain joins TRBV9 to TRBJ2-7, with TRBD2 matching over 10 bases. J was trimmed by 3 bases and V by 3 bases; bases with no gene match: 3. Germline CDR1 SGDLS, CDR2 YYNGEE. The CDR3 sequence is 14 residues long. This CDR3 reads CASSDRLAGYEQYF. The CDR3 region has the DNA TGTGCCAGCAGCGACAGACTAGCGGGCTACGAGCAGTACTTC.

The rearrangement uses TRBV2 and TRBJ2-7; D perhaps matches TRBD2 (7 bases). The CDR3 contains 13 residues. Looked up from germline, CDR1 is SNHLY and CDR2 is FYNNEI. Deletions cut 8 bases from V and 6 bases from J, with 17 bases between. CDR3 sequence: CASAEGGGLEQYF. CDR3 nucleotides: TGTGCCAGCGCCGAGGGAGGGGGGCTCGAGCAGTACTTC.

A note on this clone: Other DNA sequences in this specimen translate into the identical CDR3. The CDR3 is CASSRTGEETQYF. In DNA, the CDR3 is TGTGCCAGTAGTAGGACAGGGGAAGAGACCCAGTACTTC. The V gene is TRBV19, the J gene TRBJ2-5; 9 bases match TRBD1. V shed 4 bases, J shed 3 bases, and the junction held 0 bases outside the gene matches. The CDR3 runs to 13 residues. Germline V gene sequence: CDR1 LNHDA, CDR2 SQIVND (reference sequence). The full variable domain, completed using reference TRBV19 and TRBJ2-5, is DGGITQSPKYLFRKEGQNVTLSCEQNLNHDAMYWYRQDPGQGLRLIYYSQIVNDFQKGDIAEGYSVSREKKESFPLTVTSAQKNPTAFYLCASSRTGEETQYFGPGTRLLVL.

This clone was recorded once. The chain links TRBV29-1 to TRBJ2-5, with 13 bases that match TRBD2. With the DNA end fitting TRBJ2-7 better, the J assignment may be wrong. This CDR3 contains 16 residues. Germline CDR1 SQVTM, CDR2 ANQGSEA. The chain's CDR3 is CSVEELGTSGTYEQYF. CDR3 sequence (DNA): TGCAGCGTTGAAGAGTTGGGGACTAGCGGGACCTACGAGCAGTACTTC.

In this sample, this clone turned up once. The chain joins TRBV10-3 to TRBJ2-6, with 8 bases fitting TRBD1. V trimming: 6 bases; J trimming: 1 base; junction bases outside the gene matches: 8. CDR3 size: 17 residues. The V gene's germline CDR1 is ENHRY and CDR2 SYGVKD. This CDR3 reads CAIRAGTGISGANVLTF. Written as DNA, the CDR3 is TGTGCCATCAGGGCCGGGACAGGCATTTCTGGGGCCAACGTCCTGACTTTC.

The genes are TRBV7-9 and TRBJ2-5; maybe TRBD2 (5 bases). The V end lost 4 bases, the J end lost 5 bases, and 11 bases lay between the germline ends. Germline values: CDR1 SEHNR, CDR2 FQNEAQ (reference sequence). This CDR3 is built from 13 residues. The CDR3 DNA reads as TGTGCCAGCAGCTCCTCGGGAATGGAGACCCAGTACTTC. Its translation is CASSSSGMETQYF.

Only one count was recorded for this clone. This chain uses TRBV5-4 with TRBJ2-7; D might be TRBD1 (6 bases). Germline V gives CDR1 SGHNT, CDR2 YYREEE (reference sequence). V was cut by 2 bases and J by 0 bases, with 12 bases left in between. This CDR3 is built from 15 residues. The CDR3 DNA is TGTGCCAGCAGCTTTTACGACAGGCGCTCCTACGAGCAGTACTTC. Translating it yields CASSFYDRRSYEQYF.

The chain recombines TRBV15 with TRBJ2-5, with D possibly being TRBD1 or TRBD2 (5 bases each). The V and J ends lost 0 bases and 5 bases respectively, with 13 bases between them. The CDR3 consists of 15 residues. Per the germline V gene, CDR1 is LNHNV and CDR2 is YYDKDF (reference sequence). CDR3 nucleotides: TGTGCCACCAGCAGAGATCGGGGCACTTGGGAGACCCAGTACTTC. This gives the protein CATSRDRGTWETQYF.

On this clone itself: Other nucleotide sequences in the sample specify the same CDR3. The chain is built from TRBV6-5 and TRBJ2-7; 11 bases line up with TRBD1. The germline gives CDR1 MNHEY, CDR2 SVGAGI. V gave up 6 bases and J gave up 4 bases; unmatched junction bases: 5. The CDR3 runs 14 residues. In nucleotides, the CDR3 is TGTGCCAGCAGGAAGGACAGGGGGCGGTACGAGCAGTACTTC. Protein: CASRKDRGRYEQYF.

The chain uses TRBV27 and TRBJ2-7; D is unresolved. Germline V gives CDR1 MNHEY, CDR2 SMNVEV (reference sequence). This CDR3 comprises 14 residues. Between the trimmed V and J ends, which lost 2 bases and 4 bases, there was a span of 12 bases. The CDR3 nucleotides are TGTGCCAGCAGTTTAGCCCCGATGATTTACGAGCAGTACTTC. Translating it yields CASSLAPMIYEQYF.

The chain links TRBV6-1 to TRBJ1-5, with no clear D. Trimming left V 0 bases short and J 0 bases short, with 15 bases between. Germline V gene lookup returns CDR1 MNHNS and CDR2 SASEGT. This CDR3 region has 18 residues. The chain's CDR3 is CASSEAWQLEHSNQPQHF. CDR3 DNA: TGTGCCAGCAGTGAAGCTTGGCAGCTCGAACATAGCAATCAGCCCCAGCATTTT.

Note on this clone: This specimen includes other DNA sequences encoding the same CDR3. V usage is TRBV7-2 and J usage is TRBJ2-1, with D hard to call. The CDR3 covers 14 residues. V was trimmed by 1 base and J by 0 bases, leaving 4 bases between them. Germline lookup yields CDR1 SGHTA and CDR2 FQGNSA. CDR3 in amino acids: CASSLVGSYNEQFF. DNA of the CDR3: TGTGCCAGCAGCTTAGTGGGCTCCTACAATGAGCAGTTCTTC. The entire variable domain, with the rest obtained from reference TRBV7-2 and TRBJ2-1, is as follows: GAGVSQSPSNKVTEKGKDVELRCDPISGHTALYWYRQSLGQGLEFLIYFQGNSAPDKSGLPSDRFSAERTGGSVSTLTIQRTQQEDSAVYLCASSLVGSYNEQFFGPGTRLTVL.

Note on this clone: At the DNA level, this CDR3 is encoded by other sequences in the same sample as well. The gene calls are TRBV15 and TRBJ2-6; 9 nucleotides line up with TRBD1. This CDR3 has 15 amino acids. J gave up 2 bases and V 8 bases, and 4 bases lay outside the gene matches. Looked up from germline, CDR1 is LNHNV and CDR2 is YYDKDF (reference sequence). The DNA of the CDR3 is TGTGCCACCTCCCGGGACAGGGCTGGGGCCAACGTCCTGACTTTC. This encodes CATSRDRAGANVLTF.

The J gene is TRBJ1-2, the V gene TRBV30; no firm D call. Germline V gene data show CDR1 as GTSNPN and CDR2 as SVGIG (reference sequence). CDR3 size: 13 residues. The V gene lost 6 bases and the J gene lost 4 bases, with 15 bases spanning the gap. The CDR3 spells CACYRAFAYGYTF. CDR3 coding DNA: TGTGCCTGCTACCGGGCCTTCGCCTATGGCTACACCTTC. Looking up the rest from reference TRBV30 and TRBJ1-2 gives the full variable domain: SQTIHQWPATLVQPVGSPLSLECTVEGTSNPNLYWYRQAAGRGLQLLFYSVGIGQISSEVPQNLSASRPQDRQFILSSKKLLLSDSGFYLCACYRAFAYGYTFGSGTRLTVV.

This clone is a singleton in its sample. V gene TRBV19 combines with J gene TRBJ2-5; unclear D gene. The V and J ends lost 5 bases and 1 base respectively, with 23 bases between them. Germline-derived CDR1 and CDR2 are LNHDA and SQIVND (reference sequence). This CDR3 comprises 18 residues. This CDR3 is CASSRNRALSPFQETQYF. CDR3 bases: TGTGCCAGTAGTCGAAACCGAGCACTATCACCATTCCAAGAGACCCAGTACTTC.

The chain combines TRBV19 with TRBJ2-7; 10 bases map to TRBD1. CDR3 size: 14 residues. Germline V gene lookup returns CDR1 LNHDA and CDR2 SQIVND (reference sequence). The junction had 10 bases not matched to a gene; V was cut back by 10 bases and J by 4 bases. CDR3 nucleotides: TGTGCCACCTCACCAGGACAGGGGGGATACGAGCAGTACTTC. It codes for CATSPGQGGYEQYF.

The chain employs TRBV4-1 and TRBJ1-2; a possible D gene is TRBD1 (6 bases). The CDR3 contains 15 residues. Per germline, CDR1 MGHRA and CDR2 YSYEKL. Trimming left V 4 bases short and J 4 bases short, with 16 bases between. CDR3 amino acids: CASSPVGGASYGYTF. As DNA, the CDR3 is TGCGCCAGCAGCCCGGTGGGGGGCGCGTCCTATGGCTACACCTTC.

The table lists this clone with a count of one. The CDR3 is CASSDIRGRVDNEQFF. In DNA form, the CDR3 reads TGTGCCAGCAGTGATATCAGGGGGCGGGTCGACAATGAGCAGTTCTTC. The genes are TRBV25-1 and TRBJ2-1; 8 positions match TRBD1. The CDR3 has 16 amino acids. The V gene's germline CDR1 is MGHDK and CDR2 SYGVNS. V lost 3 bases, J lost 5 bases, and 9 bases stayed unmatched.

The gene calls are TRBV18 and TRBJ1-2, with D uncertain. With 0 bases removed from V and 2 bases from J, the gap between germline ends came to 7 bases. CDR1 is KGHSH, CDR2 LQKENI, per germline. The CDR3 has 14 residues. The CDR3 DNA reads TGTGCCAGCTCACCACCCAACACAAACTATGGCTACACCTTC. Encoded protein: CASSPPNTNYGYTF. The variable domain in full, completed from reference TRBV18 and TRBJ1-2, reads NAGVMQNPRHLVRRRGQEARLRCSPMKGHSHVYWYRQLPEEGLKFMVYLQKENIIDESGMPKERFSAEFPKEGPSILRIQQVVRGDSAAYFCASSPPNTNYGYTFGSGTRLTVV.

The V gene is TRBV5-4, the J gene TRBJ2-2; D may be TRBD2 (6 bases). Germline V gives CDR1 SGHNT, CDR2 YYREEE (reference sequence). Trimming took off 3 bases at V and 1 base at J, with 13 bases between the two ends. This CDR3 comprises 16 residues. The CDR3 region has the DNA TGTGCCAGCAGCTATGGGGGGACTGTGAACACCGGGGAGCTGTTTTTT. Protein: CASSYGGTVNTGELFF.